Detailed here is one T cell receptor beta chain. The entry originates in a study of blood T cell repertoires in COVID-19. Study details: Material from acute and convalescent COVID-19 was sourced from the United States, Italy and Spain.

V shed 3 bases and J 10 bases; nucleotides not matched to a gene: 8. Germline assignment: CDR1 DFQATT and CDR2 SNEGSKA (reference sequence). This CDR3 spans 12 amino acids. TCRdb keeps only in-frame clones here, not all; method: immunoSEQ multiplex PCR. The table records 310,000 or so clones, about 89% of them present only once. The receptor was isolated from a man aged 18 to 35 who had recovered from COVID-19. The sequenced sample was peripheral blood. The V call is TRBV20-1, the J call TRBJ2-7; TRBD1 matches at 8 bases. CDR3 residues: CSASFGTGIQYF. CDR3 DNA sequence: TGCAGTGCTAGTTTCGGGACAGGAATACAGTACTTC.